The entry that follows covers one T cell receptor beta chain sequence. This record belongs to a study of blood T cell repertoires in COVID-19. Across the whole study: Both acute and convalescent COVID-19 samples were obtained from the United States, Italy and Spain.

CDR3 length equals 18 residues. The J segment lost 4 bases and the V segment lost 2 bases, leaving 9 bases of the junction unmatched. Germline CDR1 reads SGHTA; CDR2 reads FQGNSA. As originally analysed: It was from reference gene primer amplification that nucleated cell counts were estimated. Profiling relied on immunoSEQ multiplex PCR, and the TCRdb table lists in-frame clones only, not all of them. Clone size and V and J calls were adopted from that table, with D and trimming inferred from the DNA. The data hold more than 65,000 clones, with approximately 80% observed a single time. The sample consisted of peripheral blood. The source of this sequence is a man in his 60s with active or convalescent COVID-19. The V and J genes are TRBV7-2 and TRBJ1-6, with 9 nucleotides matching TRBD1. DNA for the CDR3: TGTGCCAGCAGCTTAATGCCAGAGGGACAGGGTTATAATTCACCCCTCCACTTT. Its protein product is CASSLMPEGQGYNSPLHF. The full variable domain, completed using reference TRBV7-2 and TRBJ1-6, is GAGVSQSPSNKVTEKGKDVELRCDPISGHTALYWYRQSLGQGLEFLIYFQGNSAPDKSGLPSDRFSAERTGGSVSTLTIQRTQQEDSAVYLCASSLMPEGQGYNSPLHFGNGTRLTVT.